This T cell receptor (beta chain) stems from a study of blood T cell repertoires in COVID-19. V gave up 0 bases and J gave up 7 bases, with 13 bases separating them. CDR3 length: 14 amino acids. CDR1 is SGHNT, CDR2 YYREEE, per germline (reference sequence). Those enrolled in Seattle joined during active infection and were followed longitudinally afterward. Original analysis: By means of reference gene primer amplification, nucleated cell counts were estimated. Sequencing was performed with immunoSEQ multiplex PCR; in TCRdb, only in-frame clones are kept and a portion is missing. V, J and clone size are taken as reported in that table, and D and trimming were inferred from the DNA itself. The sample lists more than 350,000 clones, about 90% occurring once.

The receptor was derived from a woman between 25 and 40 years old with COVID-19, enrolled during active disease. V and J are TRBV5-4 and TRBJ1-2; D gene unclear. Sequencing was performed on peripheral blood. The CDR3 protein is CASSLAEGWGGYTF. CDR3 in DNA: TGTGCCAGCAGCTTGGCCGAGGGATGGGGTGGCTACACCTTC.